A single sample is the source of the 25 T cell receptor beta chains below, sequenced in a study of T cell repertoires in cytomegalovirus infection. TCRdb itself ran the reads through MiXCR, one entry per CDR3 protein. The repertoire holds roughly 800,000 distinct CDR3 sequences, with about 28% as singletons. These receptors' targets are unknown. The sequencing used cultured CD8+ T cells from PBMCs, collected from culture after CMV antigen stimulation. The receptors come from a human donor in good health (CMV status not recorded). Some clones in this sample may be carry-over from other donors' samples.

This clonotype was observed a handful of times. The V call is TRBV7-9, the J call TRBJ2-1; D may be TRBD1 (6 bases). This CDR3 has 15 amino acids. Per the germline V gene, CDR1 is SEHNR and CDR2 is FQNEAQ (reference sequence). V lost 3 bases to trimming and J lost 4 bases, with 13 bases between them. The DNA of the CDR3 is TGTGCCAGCAGCTTCCGGGACAAATTATACAATGAGCAGTTCTTC. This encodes CASSFRDKLYNEQFF.

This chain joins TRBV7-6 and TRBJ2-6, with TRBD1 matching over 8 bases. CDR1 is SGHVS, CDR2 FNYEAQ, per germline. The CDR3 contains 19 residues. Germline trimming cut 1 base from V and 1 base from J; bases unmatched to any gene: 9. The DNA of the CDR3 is TGTGCCAGCAGCTTAGTCCAGGGGGCTGGGAGATCTGGGGCCAACGTCCTGACTTTC. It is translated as CASSLVQGAGRSGANVLTF.

The CDR3 DNA reads as TGCGCCAGCAGCCCGACGGCAGACCGATTATATTACACTGAAGCTTTCTTT. Protein product: CASSPTADRLYYTEAFF. The rearrangement joins TRBV4-3 to TRBJ1-1; D is unresolved. V lost 4 bases and J 3 bases, leaving 21 bases between the germline ends. Germline assignment: CDR1 LGHNA and CDR2 YSLEER. This CDR3 is built from 17 residues.

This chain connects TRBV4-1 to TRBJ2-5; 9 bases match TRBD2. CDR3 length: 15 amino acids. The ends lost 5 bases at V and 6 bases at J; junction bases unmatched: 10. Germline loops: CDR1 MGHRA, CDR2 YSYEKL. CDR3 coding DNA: TGCGCCAGCAGCGGGACCTCTAGCGGGATGCAGACCCAGTACTTC. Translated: CASSGTSSGMQTQYF.

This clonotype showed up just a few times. CDR3 region: CASSPRVVGGGPYNEQFF. CDR3 nucleotide sequence: TGTGCCAGCAGTCCCCGGGTGGTGGGCGGGGGGCCCTACAATGAGCAGTTCTTC. This chain joins TRBV27 and TRBJ2-1; 8 bases match TRBD2. This CDR3 comprises 18 residues. Germline trimming cut 5 bases from V and 2 bases from J; bases unmatched to any gene: 14. Germline CDR1 and CDR2: MNHEY and SMNVEV (reference sequence).

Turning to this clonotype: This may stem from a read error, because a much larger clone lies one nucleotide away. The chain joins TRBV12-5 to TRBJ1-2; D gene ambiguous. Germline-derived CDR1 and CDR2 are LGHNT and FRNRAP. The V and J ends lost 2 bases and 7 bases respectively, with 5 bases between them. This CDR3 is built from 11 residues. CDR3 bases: TGTGCTAGTGGTTTGTTGACTGGCTACACCTTC. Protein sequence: CASGLLTGYTF.

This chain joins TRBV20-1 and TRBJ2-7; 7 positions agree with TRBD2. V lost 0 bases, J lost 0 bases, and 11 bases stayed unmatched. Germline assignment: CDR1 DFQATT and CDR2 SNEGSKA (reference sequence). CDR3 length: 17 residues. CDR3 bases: TGCAGTGCTAGAGATCTTATTGGGGGGGAAAGCTCCTACGAGCAGTACGTC. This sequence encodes CSARDLIGGESSYEQYV.

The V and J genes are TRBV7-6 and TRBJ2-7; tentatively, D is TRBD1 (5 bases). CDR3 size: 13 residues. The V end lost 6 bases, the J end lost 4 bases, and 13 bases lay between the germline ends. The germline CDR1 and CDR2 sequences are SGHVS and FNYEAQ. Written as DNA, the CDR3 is TGTGCCAGCAGTGGGGCTTCTAATTACGAGCAGTACTTC. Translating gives CASSGASNYEQYF.

The CDR3 bases are TGTGCCAGCAGCCAAGGAAGCGATGAAAAACTGTTTTTT. This sequence encodes CASSQGSDEKLFF. The V and J genes are TRBV14 and TRBJ1-4; D gene ambiguous. Trimming left V 1 base short and J 6 bases short, with 6 bases between. CDR1 is SGHDN, CDR2 FVKESK, per germline. The CDR3 totals 13 residues.

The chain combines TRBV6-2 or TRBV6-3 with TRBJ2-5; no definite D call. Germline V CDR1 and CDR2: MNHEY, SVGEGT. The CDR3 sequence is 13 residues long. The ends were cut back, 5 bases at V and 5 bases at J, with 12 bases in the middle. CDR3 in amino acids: CASSTPYGETQYF. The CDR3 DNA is TGTGCCAGCAGTACCCCCTACGGGGAGACCCAGTACTTC.

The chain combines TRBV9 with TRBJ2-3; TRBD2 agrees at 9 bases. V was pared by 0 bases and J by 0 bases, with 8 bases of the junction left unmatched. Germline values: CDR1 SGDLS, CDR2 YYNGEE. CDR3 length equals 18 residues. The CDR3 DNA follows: TGTGCCAGCAGCGTAGCTGGGAGACTAGCGGCCAGCACAGATACGCAGTATTTT. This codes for CASSVAGRLAASTDTQYF.

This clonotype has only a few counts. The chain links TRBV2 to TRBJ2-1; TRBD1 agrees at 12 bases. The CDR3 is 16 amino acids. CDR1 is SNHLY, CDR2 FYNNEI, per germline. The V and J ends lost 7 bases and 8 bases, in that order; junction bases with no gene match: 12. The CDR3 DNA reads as TGTGCCAGCACCACAATATGGGGACAGGGGGCTCATGAGCAGTTCTTC. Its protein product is CASTTIWGQGAHEQFF.

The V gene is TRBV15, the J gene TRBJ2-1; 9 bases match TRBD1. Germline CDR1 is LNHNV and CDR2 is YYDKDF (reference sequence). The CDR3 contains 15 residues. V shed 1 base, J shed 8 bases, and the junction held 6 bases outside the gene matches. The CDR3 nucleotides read TGTGCCACCAGCAGAGCCGGGACAGGGATGGATGAGCAGTTCTTC. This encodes CATSRAGTGMDEQFF.

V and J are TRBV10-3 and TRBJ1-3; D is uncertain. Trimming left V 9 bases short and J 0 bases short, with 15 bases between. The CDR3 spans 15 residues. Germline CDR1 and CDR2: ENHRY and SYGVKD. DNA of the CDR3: TGTGCCATTAGGACCTCCGGACCCTCTGGAAACACCATATATTTT. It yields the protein CAIRTSGPSGNTIYF.

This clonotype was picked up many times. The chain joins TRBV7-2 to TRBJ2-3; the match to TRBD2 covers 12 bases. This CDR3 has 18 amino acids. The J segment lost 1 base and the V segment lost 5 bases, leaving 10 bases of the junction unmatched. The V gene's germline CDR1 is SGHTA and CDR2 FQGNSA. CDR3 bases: TGTGCCAGCAGCCCATCTAGCGGGGGGGTGGGGCGCACAGATACGCAGTATTTT. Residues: CASSPSSGGVGRTDTQYF.

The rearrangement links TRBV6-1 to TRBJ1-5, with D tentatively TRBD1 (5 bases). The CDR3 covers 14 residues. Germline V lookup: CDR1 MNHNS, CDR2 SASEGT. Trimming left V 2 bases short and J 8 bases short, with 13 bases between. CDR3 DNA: TGTGCCAGCAGTGAATGGCAGGGTCTGGAGCCCCAGCATTTT. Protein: CASSEWQGLEPQHF.

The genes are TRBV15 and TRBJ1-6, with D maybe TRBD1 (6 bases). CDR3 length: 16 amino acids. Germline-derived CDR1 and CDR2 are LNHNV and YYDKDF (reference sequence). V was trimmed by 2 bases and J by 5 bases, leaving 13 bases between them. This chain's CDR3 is CATSRYGTSNNSPLHF. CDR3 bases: TGTGCCACCAGCAGATATGGGACAAGCAATAATTCACCCCTCCACTTT. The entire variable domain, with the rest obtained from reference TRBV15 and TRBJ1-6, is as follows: DAMVIQNPRYQVTQFGKPVTLSCSQTLNHNVMYWYQQKSSQAPKLLFHYYDKDFNNEADTPDNFQSRRPNTSFCFLDIRSPGLGDTAMYLCATSRYGTSNNSPLHFGNGTRLTVT.

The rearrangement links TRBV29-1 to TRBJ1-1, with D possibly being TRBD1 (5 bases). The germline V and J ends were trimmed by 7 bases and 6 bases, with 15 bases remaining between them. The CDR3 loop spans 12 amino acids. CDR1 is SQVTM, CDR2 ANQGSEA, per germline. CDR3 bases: TGCAGCGCCGTCGACAGTGCCCCTGAAGCTTTCTTT. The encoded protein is CSAVDSAPEAFF.

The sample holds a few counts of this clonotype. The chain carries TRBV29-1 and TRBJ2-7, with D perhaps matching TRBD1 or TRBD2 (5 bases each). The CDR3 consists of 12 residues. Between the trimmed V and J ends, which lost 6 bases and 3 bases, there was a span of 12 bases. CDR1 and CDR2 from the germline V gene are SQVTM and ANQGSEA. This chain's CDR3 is CSVPGPGYEQYF. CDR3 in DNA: TGCAGCGTCCCGGGACCGGGCTACGAGCAGTACTTC.

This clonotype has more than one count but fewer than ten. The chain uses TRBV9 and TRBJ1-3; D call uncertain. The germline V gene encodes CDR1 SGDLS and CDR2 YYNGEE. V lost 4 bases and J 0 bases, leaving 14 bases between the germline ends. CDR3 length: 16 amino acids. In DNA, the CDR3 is TGTGCCAGCAGCCCAATGACTGGAAGCTCTGGAAACACCATATATTTT. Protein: CASSPMTGSSGNTIYF.

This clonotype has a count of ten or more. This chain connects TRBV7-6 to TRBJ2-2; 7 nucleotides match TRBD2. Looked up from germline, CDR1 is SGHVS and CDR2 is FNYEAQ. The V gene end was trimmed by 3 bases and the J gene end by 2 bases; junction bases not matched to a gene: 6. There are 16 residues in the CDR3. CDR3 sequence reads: CASSFWGGTNTGELFF. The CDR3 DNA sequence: TGTGCCAGCAGCTTCTGGGGGGGGACTAACACCGGGGAGCTGTTTTTT.

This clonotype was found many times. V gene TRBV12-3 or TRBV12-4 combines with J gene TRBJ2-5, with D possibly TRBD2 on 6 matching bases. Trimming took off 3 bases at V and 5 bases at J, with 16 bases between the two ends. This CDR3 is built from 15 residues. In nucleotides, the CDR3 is TGTGCCAGCAGTTTCGGTCGGGGGACTGTGGAGACCCAGTACTTC. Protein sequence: CASSFGRGTVETQYF.

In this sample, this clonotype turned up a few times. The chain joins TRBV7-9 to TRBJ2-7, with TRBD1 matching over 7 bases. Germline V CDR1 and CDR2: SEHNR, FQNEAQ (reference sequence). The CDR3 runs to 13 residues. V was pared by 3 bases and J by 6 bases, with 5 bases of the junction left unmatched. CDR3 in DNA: TGTGCCAGCAGCTTGACAGGGTTGGGCGAGCAGTACGTC. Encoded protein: CASSLTGLGEQYV.

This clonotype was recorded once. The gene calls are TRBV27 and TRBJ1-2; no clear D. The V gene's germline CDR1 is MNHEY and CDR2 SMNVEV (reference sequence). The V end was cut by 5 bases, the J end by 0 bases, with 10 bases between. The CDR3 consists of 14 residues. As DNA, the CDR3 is TGTGCCAGCAGTAATGGAGGTGCTAACTATGGCTACACCTTC. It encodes CASSNGGANYGYTF.

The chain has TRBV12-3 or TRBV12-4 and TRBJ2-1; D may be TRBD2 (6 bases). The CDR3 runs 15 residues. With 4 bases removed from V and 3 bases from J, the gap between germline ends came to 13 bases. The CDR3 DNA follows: TGTGCCAGCAGTTACCCCCGGGGACTCTACAATGAGCAGTTCTTC. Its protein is CASSYPRGLYNEQFF.